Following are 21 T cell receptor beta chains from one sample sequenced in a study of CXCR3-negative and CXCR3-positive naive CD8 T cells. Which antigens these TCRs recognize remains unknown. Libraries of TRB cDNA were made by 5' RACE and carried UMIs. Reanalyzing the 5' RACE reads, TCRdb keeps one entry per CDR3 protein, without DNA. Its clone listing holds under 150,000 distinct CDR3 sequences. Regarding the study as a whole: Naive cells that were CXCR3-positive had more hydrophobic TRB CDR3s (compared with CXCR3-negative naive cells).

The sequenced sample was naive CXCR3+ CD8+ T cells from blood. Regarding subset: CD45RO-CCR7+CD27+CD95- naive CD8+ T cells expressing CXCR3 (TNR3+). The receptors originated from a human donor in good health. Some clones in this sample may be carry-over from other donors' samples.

The chain's CDR3 is CASSYRRDYYNEQFF. The chain employs TRBV7-3 and TRBJ2-1. Germline CDR1 reads SGHTA; CDR2 reads FQGTGA. The length of the CDR3 is 15 residues.

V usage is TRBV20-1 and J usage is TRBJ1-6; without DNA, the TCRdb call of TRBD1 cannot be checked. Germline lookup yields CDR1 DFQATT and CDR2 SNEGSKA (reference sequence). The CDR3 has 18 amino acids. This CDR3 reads CSARDLQAPGTYNSPLHF.

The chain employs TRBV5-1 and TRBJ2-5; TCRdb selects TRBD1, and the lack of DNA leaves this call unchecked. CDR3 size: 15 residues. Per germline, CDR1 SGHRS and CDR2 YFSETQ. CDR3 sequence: CASSYQDGDQETQYF. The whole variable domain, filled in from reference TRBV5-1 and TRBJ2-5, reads KAGVTQTPRYLIKTRGQQVTLSCSPISGHRSVSWYQQTPGQGLQFLFEYFSETQRNKGNFPGRFSGRQFSNSRSEMNVSTLELGDSALYLCASSYQDGDQETQYFGPGTRLLVL.

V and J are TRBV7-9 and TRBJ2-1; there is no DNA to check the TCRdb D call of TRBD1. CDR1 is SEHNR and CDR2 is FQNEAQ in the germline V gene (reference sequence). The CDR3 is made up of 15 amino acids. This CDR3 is CASSLQGVLMNEQFF.

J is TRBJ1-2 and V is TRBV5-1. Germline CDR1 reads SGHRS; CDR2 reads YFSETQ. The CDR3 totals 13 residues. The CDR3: CASSLEHIYGYTF.

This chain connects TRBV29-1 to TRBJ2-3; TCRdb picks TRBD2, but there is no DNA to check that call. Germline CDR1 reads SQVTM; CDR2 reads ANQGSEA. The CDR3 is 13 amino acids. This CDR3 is CSVQRERVDTQYF.

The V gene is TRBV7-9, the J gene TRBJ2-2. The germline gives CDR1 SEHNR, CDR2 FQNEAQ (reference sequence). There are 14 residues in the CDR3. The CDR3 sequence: CASSPLTTPGELFF.

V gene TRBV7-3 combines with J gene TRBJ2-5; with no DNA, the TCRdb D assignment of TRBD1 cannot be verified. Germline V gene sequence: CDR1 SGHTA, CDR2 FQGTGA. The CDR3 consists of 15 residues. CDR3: CASSPLRGVQETQYF.

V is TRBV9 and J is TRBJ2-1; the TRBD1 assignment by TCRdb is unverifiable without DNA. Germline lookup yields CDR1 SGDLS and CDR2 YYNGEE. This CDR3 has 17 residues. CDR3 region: CASSVAGGTGAYNEQFF.

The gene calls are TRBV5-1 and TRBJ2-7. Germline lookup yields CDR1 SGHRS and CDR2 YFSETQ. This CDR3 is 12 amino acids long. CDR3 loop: CASSLIQDEQYF.

CDR3 loop: CASSFGELETQYF. The genes are TRBV12-3 or TRBV12-4 and TRBJ2-5. The CDR3 length is 13 residues.

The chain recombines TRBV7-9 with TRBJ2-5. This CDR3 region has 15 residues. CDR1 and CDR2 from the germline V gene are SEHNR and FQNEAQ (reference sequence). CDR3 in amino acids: CASSSPTQYQETQYF.

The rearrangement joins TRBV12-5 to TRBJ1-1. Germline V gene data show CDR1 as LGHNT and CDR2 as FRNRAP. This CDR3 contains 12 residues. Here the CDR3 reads CASFYLNTEAFF.

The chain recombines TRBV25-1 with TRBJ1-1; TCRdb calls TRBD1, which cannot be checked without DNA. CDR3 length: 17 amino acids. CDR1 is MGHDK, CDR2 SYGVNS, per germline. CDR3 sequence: CASSEYLRGGANTEAFF. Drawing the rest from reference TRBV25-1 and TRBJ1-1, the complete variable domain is EADIYQTPRYLVIGTGKKITLECSQTMGHDKMYWYQQDPGMELHLIHYSYGVNSTEKGDLSSESTVSRIRTEHFPLTLESARPSHTSQYLCASSEYLRGGANTEAFFGQGTRLTVV.

The CDR3 loop reads CATSGAEDGWLFF. The chain carries TRBV15 and TRBJ2-2; TCRdb calls TRBD1, which cannot be checked without DNA. CDR1 is LNHNV and CDR2 is YYDKDF in the germline V gene (reference sequence). This CDR3 contains 13 residues.

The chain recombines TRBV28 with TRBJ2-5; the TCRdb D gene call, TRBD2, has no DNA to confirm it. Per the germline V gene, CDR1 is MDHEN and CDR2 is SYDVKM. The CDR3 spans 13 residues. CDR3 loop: CASSPRLEETQYF.

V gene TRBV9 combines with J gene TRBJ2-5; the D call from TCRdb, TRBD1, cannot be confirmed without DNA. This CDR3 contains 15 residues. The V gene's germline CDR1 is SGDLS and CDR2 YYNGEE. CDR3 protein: CASSVSGGFQETQYF.

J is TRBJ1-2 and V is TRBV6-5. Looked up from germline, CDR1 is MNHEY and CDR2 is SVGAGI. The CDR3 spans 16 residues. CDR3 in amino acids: CASSSTDGGVVEAGTF.

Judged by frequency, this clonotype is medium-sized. CDR3: CASSEQGNTEAFF. V is TRBV10-1 and J is TRBJ1-1; TCRdb's D gene call, TRBD1, goes unchecked for lack of DNA. The germline gives CDR1 WNHNN, CDR2 SYGVQD (reference sequence). CDR3 size: 13 residues.

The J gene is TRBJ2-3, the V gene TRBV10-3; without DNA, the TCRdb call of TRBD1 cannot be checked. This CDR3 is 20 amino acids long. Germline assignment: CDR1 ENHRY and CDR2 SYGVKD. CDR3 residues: CAISEPAPRDGHPSTDTQYF.

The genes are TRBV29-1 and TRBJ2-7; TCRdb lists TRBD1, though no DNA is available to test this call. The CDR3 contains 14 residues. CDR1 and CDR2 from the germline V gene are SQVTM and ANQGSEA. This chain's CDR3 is CSVAHGTGAYEQYF.